This TCR beta chain derives from a study of vaccination and CD4 T cells after COVID-19. About the study: Overlapping spike peptides of SARS-CoV-2, HCoV-NL63, HCoV-OC43 and HCoV-229E were used, and cells were stimulated with them. Study outcomes and limitations: Spike mono-reactive status applied to 304 of 307 vaccine-specific clones in convalescent patients.

V dropped 1 base and J dropped 1 base, with 4 bases sitting between them. There are 13 residues in the CDR3. Noted treatment: approximately 10-day PBMC culture with coronavirus spike peptide pools or control peptides (ViraFEST assay). CD4+ T cells were isolated by negative selection after about ten days of culture. This clonotype was seen more than once but under ten times. Its cognate antigen is unknown. Oncomine TCR Beta short-read sequencing was applied to DNA from cultured CD4+ T cells. TCRdb re-analysed the PCR reads in MiXCR, keeping a single row per CDR3 protein. This sample has about 8,900 distinct CDR3 sequences, with 60% to 80% found just once.

Sample: CD4+ T cells from blood, cultured in vitro. The chain links TRBV12-3 or TRBV12-4 to TRBJ1-1; D is unresolved. This TCR was recovered from a human donor who had recovered from COVID-19. In DNA form, the CDR3 reads TGTGCCAGCAGTTTAGGAAGGAACACTGAAGCTTTCTTT. Its protein product is CASSLGRNTEAFF.